These 11 T cell receptor beta chains share one sample of origin, sequenced in a study of T cell responses to AZD1222 COVID-19 vaccine. This table comes from immunoSEQ multiplex PCR, and its TCRdb copy is limited to in-frame clones, with some not included. The sample includes under 200,000 clones, over 80% of them seen just once. The sample here was peripheral blood, taken on day 0 of MenACWY control vaccination. Receptor source: an adult in good health.

This chain links TRBV4-1 with TRBJ1-5, with a possible D match to TRBD1 (5 bases). V was shortened by 3 bases and J by 4 bases, with 16 bases between the two germline ends. Germline-derived CDR1 and CDR2 are MGHRA and YSYEKL. The CDR3 extends over 16 amino acids. The CDR3, as DNA: TGCGCCAGCAGCCAGCCTCCCCAGGGAGGAAATCAGCCCCAGCATTTT. Translated, it gives CASSQPPQGGNQPQHF.

The chain links TRBV2 to TRBJ1-4, with D uncertain. This CDR3 has 13 residues. The V and J ends lost 6 bases and 7 bases respectively, with 12 bases between them. Germline V CDR1 and CDR2: SNHLY, FYNNEI. CDR3 DNA: TGTGCCAGCAGCGCGGGGTTTGCTGAAAAACTGTTTTTT. Amino acid sequence: CASSAGFAEKLFF.

The chain joins TRBV11-2 to TRBJ2-3, with D perhaps being TRBD1 or TRBD2 (5 bases each). The CDR3 is 14 amino acids. Deletions cut 4 bases from V and 0 bases from J, with 8 bases between. Germline V CDR1 and CDR2: SGHAT, FQNNGV. CDR3 coding DNA: TGTGCCAGCAGCTCATGGGACAGCACAGATACGCAGTATTTT. It specifies CASSSWDSTDTQYF.

The chain couples TRBV6-1 to TRBJ2-5, with no clear D. Germline V gives CDR1 MNHNS, CDR2 SASEGT. The CDR3 runs 15 residues. Trimming pared 1 base from V and 0 bases from J, leaving 9 bases between. The CDR3: CASSEGGRNQETQYF. CDR3 coding DNA: TGTGCCAGCAGTGAAGGAGGACGGAACCAAGAGACCCAGTACTTC.

V and J are TRBV21-1 and TRBJ2-2; TRBD2 is taken as the D call from the table, unchecked against the DNA. TRBV21-1 is reported as a pseudogene. This CDR3 is built from 16 residues. The CDR3 nucleotides are TGTGCCAGCAGGAAAATTTTAGCGGGGGTTACCGGGGAGCTGTTTTTT. Translating gives CASRKILAGVTGELFF.

The CDR3 loop reads CASSEDSGNTIYF. The DNA of the CDR3 is TGTGCCAGCAGTGAAGACTCTGGAAACACCATATATTTT. The chain uses TRBV6-1 and TRBJ1-3; D is unclear. The germline CDR1 and CDR2 sequences are MNHNS and SASEGT. V was shortened by 1 base and J by 0 bases, with 1 base between the two germline ends. This CDR3 has 13 amino acids.

The chain is built from TRBV5-8 and TRBJ1-4; D remains ambiguous. Trimming removed 0 bases at V and 0 bases at J, with 12 bases between. Germline V gene lookup returns CDR1 SGHTS and CDR2 YDEGEE. This CDR3 region has 17 residues. CDR3 sequence reads: CASSLALSSATNEKLFF. The CDR3 nucleotides are TGTGCCAGCAGCTTGGCTCTGTCATCTGCAACTAATGAAAAACTGTTTTTT.

V usage is TRBV19 and J usage is TRBJ2-3; no reliable D call. CDR1 is LNHDA, CDR2 SQIVND, per germline (reference sequence). Trimming removed 0 bases from V and 7 bases from J, with 5 bases in between. The CDR3 covers 12 residues. The CDR3 sequence is CASSIEENTQYF. The CDR3 coding sequence is TGTGCCAGTAGTATAGAAGAAAATACGCAGTATTTT.

The chain has TRBV11-1 and TRBJ2-3; D gene unclear. V lost 1 base and J lost 4, with 3 bases in between. The CDR3 is made up of 12 amino acids. Germline V gene sequence: CDR1 SGHAT, CDR2 FQDESV (reference sequence). The CDR3: CASSLDADTQYF. For the CDR3, the DNA is TGTGCCAGCAGCTTAGACGCAGATACGCAGTATTTT.

The chain uses TRBV7-6 and TRBJ1-3; D gene unclear. The germline V gene encodes CDR1 SGHVS and CDR2 FNYEAQ. Trimming stripped 1 base from V and 4 bases from J, with 11 bases between. This CDR3 has 15 amino acids. The chain's CDR3 is CASSLEVGPGNTIYF. Written as DNA, the CDR3 is TGTGCCAGCAGCTTAGAAGTTGGGCCAGGAAACACCATATATTTT.

The chain joins TRBV9 to TRBJ1-1; 8 bases line up with TRBD1. CDR3 length: 13 amino acids. V dropped 3 bases and J dropped 5; count of bases not matched to a gene: 3. Germline CDR1 SGDLS, CDR2 YYNGEE. The CDR3 loop is CASSERQGTEAFF. The CDR3 DNA is TGTGCCAGCAGCGAACGACAGGGGACTGAAGCTTTCTTT.